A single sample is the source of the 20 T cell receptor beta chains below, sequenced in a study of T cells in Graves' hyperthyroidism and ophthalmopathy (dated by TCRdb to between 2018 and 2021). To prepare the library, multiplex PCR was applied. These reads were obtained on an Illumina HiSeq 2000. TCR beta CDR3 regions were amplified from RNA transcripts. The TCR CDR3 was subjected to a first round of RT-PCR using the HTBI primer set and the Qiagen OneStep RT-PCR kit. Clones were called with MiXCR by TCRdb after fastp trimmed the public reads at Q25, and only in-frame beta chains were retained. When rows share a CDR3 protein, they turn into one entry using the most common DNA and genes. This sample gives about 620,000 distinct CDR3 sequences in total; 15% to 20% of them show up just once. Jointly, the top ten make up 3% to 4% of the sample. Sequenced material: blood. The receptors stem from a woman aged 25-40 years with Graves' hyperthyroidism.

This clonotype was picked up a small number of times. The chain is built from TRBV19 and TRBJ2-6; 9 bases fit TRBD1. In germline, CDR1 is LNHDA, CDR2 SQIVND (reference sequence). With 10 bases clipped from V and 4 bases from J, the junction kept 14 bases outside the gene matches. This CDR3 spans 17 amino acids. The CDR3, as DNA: TGTGCCACAGCAGGGGGACAGGGAATGATAGGGGCCAACGTCCTGACTTTC. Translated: CATAGGQGMIGANVLTF.

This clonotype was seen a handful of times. The CDR3 here is CASSPPAIQETQYF. The DNA of the CDR3 is TGTGCCAGCTCACCACCGGCCATCCAAGAGACCCAGTACTTC. This chain joins TRBV18 and TRBJ2-5; no definite D call. Germline V gives CDR1 KGHSH, CDR2 LQKENI. Trimming took off 0 bases at V and 1 base at J, with 6 bases between the two ends. There are 14 residues in the CDR3. The whole variable domain, filled in from reference TRBV18 and TRBJ2-5, reads NAGVMQNPRHLVRRRGQEARLRCSPMKGHSHVYWYRQLPEEGLKFMVYLQKENIIDESGMPKERFSAEFPKEGPSILRIQQVVRGDSAAYFCASSPPAIQETQYFGPGTRLLVL.

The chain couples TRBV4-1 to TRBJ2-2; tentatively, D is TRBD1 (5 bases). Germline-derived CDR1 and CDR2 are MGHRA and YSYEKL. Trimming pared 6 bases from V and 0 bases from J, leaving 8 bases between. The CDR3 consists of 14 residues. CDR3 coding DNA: TGCGCCAGCAGAAGGACACCGAACACCGGGGAGCTGTTTTTT. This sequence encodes CASRRTPNTGELFF.

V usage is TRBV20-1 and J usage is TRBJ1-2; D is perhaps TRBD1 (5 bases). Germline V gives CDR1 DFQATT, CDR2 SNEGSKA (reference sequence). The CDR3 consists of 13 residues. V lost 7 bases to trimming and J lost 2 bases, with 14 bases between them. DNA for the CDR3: TGCAGTGGGTCCGACAGTGTAAACTATGGCTACACCTTC. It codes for CSGSDSVNYGYTF.

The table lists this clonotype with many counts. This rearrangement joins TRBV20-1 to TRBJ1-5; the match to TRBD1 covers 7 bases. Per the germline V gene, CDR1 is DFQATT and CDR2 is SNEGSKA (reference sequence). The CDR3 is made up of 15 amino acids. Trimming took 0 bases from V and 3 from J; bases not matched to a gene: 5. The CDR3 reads CSARDPTGINQPQHF. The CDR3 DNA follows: TGCAGTGCTAGAGATCCGACAGGGATCAATCAGCCCCAGCATTTT.

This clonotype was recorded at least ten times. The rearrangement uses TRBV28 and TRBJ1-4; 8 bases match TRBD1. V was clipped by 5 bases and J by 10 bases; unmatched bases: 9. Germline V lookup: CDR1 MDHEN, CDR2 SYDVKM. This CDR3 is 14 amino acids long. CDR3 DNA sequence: TGTGCCAGCAGTATAACGACAGGGGCGCGAAAACTGTTTTTT. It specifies CASSITTGARKLFF.

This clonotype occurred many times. The CDR3 nucleotides are TGTGCCAGCAGCTTATTTCCCGGGGTCTCCTACGAGCAGTACTTC. Translated, it gives CASSLFPGVSYEQYF. The chain recombines TRBV11-2 with TRBJ2-7; D is possibly TRBD2 (5 bases). Germline V lookup: CDR1 SGHAT, CDR2 FQNNGV. V was cut by 2 bases and J by 0 bases, with 11 bases left in between. The CDR3 extends over 15 amino acids.

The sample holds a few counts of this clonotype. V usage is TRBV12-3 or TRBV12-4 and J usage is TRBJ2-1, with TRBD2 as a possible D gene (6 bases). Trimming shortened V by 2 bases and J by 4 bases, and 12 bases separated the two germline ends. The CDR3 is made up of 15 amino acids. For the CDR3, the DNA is TGTGCCAGCAGTTTATCCGGGACTGTTTACAATGAGCAGTTCTTC. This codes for CASSLSGTVYNEQFF.

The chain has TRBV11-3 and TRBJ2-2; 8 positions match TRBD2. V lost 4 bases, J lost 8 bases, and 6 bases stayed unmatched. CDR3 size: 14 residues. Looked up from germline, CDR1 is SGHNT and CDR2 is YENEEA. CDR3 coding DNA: TGTGCCAGCAGCTCGTCAGCGGGGGTAGGGGAGCTGTTTTTT. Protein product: CASSSSAGVGELFF.

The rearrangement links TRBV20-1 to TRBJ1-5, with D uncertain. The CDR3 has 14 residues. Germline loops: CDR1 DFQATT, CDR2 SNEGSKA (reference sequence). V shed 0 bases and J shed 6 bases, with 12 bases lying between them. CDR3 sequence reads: CSARDVRDIQPQHF. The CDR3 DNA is TGCAGTGCTAGAGATGTGAGGGATATTCAGCCCCAGCATTTT.

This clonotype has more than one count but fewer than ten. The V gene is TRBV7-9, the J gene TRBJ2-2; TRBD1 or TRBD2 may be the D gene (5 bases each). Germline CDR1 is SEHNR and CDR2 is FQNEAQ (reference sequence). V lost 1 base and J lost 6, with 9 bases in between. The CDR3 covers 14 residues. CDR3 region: CASSLGGSSGELFF. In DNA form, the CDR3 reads TGTGCCAGCAGCTTAGGGGGGTCCTCCGGGGAGCTGTTTTTT. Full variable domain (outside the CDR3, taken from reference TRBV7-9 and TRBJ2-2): DTGVSQNPRHKITKRGQNVTFRCDPISEHNRLYWYRQTLGQGPEFLTYFQNEAQLEKSRLLSDRFSAERPKGSFSTLEIQRTEQGDSAMYLCASSLGGSSGELFFGEGSRLTVL.

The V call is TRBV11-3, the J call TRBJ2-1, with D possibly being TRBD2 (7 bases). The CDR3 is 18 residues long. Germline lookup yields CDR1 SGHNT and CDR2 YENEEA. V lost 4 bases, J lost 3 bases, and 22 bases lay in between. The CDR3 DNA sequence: TGTGCCAGCAGCTCCCGGTCAGGGGCTAGCGGAAACTACAATGAGCAGTTCTTC. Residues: CASSSRSGASGNYNEQFF.

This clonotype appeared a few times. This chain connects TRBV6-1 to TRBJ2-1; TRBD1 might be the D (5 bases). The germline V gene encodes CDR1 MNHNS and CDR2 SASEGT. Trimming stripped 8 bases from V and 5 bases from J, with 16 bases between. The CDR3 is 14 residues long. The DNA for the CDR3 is TGTGCCAGCCCCACGCAGGGTAGGGACAATGAGCAGTTCTTC. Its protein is CASPTQGRDNEQFF.

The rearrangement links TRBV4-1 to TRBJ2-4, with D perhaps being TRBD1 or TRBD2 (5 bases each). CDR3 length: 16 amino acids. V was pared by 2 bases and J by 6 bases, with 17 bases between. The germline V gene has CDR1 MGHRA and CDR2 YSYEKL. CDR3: CASSQQTGPQVNIQYF. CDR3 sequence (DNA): TGCGCCAGCAGCCAACAGACGGGACCCCAAGTAAACATTCAGTACTTC.

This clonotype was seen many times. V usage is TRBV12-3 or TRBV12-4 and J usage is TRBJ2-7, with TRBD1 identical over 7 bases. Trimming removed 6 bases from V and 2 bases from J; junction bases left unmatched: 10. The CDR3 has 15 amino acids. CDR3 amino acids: CASSWGQSLTYEQYF. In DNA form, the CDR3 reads TGTGCCAGCAGCTGGGGACAGTCGCTCACCTACGAGCAGTACTTC.

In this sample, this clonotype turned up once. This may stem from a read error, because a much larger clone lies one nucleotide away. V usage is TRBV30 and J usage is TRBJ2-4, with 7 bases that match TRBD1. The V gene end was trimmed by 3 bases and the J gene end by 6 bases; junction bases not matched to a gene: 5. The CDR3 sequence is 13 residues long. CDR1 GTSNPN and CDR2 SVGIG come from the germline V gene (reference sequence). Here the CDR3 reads CAWSTGVRNIQYF. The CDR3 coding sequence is TGTGCCTGGAGCACAGGGGTCCGAAACATTCAGTACTTC.

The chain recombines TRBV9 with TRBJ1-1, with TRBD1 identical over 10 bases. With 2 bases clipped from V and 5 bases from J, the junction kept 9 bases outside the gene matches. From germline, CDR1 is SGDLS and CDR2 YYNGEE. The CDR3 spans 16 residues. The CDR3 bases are TGTGCCAGCAGCGTCACCGCATGGGACAGGGGTACTGAAGCTTTCTTT. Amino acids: CASSVTAWDRGTEAFF.

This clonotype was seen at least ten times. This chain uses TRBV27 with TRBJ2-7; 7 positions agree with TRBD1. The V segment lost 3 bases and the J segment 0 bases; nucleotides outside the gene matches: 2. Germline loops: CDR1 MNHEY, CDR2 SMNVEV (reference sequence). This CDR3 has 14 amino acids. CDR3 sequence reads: CASSFGDSSYEQYF. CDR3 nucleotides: TGTGCCAGCAGTTTCGGGGACAGCTCCTACGAGCAGTACTTC.

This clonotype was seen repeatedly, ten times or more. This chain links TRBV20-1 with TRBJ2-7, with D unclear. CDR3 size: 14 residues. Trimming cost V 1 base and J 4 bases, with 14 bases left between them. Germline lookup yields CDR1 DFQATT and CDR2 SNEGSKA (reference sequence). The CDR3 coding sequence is TGCAGTGCTAGAGGATCTGTAGTCCCATACGAGCAGTACTTC. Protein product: CSARGSVVPYEQYF.

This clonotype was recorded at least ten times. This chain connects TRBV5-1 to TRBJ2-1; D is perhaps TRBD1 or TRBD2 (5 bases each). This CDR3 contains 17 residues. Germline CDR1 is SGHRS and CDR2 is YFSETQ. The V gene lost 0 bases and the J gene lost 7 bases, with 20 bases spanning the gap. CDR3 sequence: CASSLDFWGDTGNEQFF. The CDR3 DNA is TGCGCCAGCAGCTTGGATTTCTGGGGCGATACGGGAAATGAGCAGTTCTTC.